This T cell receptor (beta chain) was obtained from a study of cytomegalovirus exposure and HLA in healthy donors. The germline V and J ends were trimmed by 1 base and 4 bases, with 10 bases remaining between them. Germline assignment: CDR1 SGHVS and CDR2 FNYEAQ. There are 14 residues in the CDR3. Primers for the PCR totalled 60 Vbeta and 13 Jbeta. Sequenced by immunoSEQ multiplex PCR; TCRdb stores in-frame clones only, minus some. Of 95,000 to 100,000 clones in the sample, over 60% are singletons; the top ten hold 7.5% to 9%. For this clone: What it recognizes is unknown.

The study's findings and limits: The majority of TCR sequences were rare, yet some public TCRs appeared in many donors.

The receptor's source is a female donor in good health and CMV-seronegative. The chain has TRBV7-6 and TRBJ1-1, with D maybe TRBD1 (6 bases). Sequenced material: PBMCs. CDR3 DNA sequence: TGTGCCAGCAGCTTAGGATTGGGGGCCACTGAAGCTTTCTTT. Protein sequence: CASSLGLGATEAFF.